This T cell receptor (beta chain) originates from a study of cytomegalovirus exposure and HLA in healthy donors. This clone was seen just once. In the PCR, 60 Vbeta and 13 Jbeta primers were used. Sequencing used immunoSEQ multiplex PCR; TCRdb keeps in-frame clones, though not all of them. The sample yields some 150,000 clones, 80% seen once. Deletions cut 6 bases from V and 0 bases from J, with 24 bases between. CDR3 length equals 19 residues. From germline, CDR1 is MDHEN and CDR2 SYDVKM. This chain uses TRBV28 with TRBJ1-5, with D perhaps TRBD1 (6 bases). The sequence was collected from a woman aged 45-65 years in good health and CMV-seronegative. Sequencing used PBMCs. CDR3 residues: CASSLINGWTVYSNQPQHF. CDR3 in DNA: TGTGCCAGCAGCCTAATTAATGGGTGGACAGTATATAGCAATCAGCCCCAGCATTTT. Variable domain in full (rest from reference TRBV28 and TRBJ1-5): DVKVTQSSRYLVKRTGEKVFLECVQDMDHENMFWYRQDPGLGLRLIYFSYDVKMKEKGDIPEGYSVSREKKERFSLILESASTNQTSMYLCASSLINGWTVYSNQPQHFGDGTRLSIL.